This entry features one TCR beta chain sequence. It lacks a known antigen. The sample holds no much larger clone one base away, and base qualities are not on file. The sample belongs to a study of shared clonotypes between healthy human individuals (dated by TCRdb to about 2020). Some background on the complete study: The cohort comprised two women and three men aged 18 to 49 years. For each donor, CD4 naive and CD4 memory were each given three plates, CD8 naive was given two plates, and CD8 memory was given one plate. To estimate repertoire size and how much clonotype sharing occurs between individuals, the study deeply sequenced the blood TCR repertoires of a handful of healthy adults. Each donor's leukapheresis produced roughly between about 0.9 and 9.5 billion PBMCs. To increase sequencing depth and limit assay-specific biases, different laboratories used diverse techniques to prepare libraries and sequence TCR repertoires. Study-wide conclusions, independent of this receptor: Incomplete sequencing was indicated by rarefaction of sorted-subset datasets, despite the large sequencing depth. Pairwise subsampling led to the expectation that sequencing depth would affect the degree of clonotype sharing among donors. Only blood was sampled, and tissue TCR repertoires likely differ from those in blood. Compared with non-shared clonotypes, the clonotypes found in all four sorted-subset donors had higher generation probabilities. Across several donors, around 5% of naive CD4, more than 3% of naive CD8, 2% to 2.5% of memory CD4, and 0.4% of memory CD8 clonotypes were shared. Estimated clonotype richness was generally larger for naive than for memory subsets. Because the study included a small number of donors, the genetic and exposure-history diversity represented was limited.

The donors were healthy, HIV-negative adults with no recently reported acute infections or vaccinations. Every donor was a Caucasian adult living in Nashville, Tennessee, USA. CD4+ T cells were enriched by magnetic negative selection; naive cells were then positively selected on CD45RA, and the negative fraction formed the memory subset. Blood was obtained by leukapheresis, after which PBMCs were separated by Ficoll-Histopaque density gradient centrifugation and cryopreserved in liquid nitrogen vapor phase. Purity and quantity of every magnetically sorted T cell population were checked by analytical flow cytometry. From each sorted fraction, genomic DNA was isolated and quantified by UV absorbance on a Nanodrop 2000c. TCR CDR3 regions were amplified from genomic DNA by multiplex PCR using the deep immunoSEQ assay. Genomic DNA extracted from each cell subset was distributed evenly over all wells of several immunoSEQ 96-well plates, and each plate served as one replicate. For sorted subsets, each replicate PCR was loaded with 200 ng genomic DNA, equivalent to about 30,000 T cell genomes. Purified libraries were measured with a Qubit 3.0 fluorometer, size-checked on a Bioanalyzer 2100, and measured again with the KAPA Library Quantification kit. A separate single-read 150-cycle Illumina NextSeq 550 flow cell was used to sequence each immunoSEQ 96-well plate. The source study handled its data this way. Because the immunoSEQ output included only junctional sequences and no quality scores, the filtering could not be the same as the filtering used for full-length reads. Sequences were annotated with PyIR, a Python wrapper for IgBLAST v1.9, and V/J genes and CDR3 were assigned using IMGT germline references. Any read was removed if the V/J assignment was weak (E-value above 1e-6), the CDR3 was missing, or the read contained stop codons, out-of-frame junctions, or ambiguous translated residues. V3J clonotypes were defined as sequences sharing the same inferred V gene, J gene, and CDR3 amino acid sequence. Percentage overlap between repertoires was calculated by dividing the number of shared unique clonotypes by the size of the smaller repertoire. Repertoire richness was assessed with RTK rarefaction, the Chao1 estimator, and Recon v2.1 estimates of unobserved clonotypes. Generation probabilities were computed with OLGA for all TCRbeta clonotypes obtained by the gDNA method from a few donors. TCRdb re-hosts the immuneACCESS table, in-frame sequences only. Its copies lack some clones; in the studies checked, an unresolved V gene accounts for under half of them, and the cause for the rest is not known. D and trimming were read from the DNA, whereas the V and J calls and clone size are those reported in that table. The sample includes millions of clones, with more than 85% observed a single time. About 0.37% of the sample rests with the top ten.

The germline V gene (reference sequence) specifies SGHNT as CDR1 and YYREEE as CDR2. The CDR3 goes from the cysteine to the phenylalanine over 15 residues. Only the CDR3 DNA is retained, 45 bases long and in frame from the first base. V was cut back by 0 bases and J by 2 bases, leaving a gap of 9 bases between them. This receptor chain uses TRBV5-4 and TRBJ2-1, with the identity of the D gene unclear. This receptor was identified in a man aged 18 to 35 in good health. Some clones in this sample may be carry-over from other donors' samples. The specimen was naive CD4+ T cells from PBMCs. Explained via the paper, the cell subset or site label denotes: CD45RA+ positively selected. The DNA is TGTGCCAGCAGCTTGGATGGCCCGGCCTACAATGAGCAGTTCTTC. The resulting protein is CASSLDGPAYNEQFF.